The 24 T cell receptor beta chains reported below all come from one sample, sequenced in a study of Ad26.COV2.S vaccination and SARS-CoV-2 variants. The repertoire was sequenced with immunoSEQ multiplex PCR; TCRdb's copy has only in-frame clones and lacks some. The profile shows 380,000 or so clones, roughly 85% of them singletons. Treatment meaning: about 20 received Ad26.COV2.S at low or high dose, single or two shots; 5 received placebo; per-sample allocation not given. The samples were gathered on day 63 after the first injection of vaccine or placebo. The sequencing used peripheral blood, collected in a trial of Ad26.COV2.S vaccine versus placebo. These receptors came from a person aged 18-65 years who received the Ad26.COV2.S COVID-19 vaccine or a placebo.

The J gene is TRBJ2-7, the V gene TRBV6-5; TRBD2 matches at 7 bases. Germline V gives CDR1 MNHEY, CDR2 SVGAGI. The junction had 7 bases not matched to a gene; V was cut back by 2 bases and J by 3 bases. CDR3 length equals 15 residues. This chain's CDR3 is CASSYRSASGYEQYF. Here the CDR3 DNA reads TGTGCCAGCAGTTACAGATCGGCTAGCGGCTACGAGCAGTACTTC.

The V gene is TRBV13, the J gene TRBJ1-6; D is ambiguous. V gave up 0 bases and J gave up 9 bases, with 12 bases separating them. CDR3 length: 15 residues. In germline, CDR1 is PRHDT, CDR2 FYEKMQ (reference sequence). CDR3 in amino acids: CASSLGNARSSPLHF. The CDR3 coding sequence is TGTGCCAGCAGCTTAGGGAACGCCAGGAGTTCACCCCTCCACTTT.

This clone came up once. In DNA form, the CDR3 reads TGTGCCAGTAGTATAGATCTTTGGACAGGGGCCTTTAGAGGCTACACCTTC. Amino acid sequence: CASSIDLWTGAFRGYTF. The chain recombines TRBV19 with TRBJ1-2, with 9 bases lining up with TRBD1. The CDR3 extends over 17 amino acids. Germline V gene lookup returns CDR1 LNHDA and CDR2 SQIVND (reference sequence). The V gene end was trimmed by 0 bases and the J gene end by 8 bases; junction bases not matched to a gene: 13.

The chain is built from TRBV19 and TRBJ2-3; 11 bases match TRBD2. After removal of 0 bases from V and 6 bases from J, the junction contained 8 bases not matched to a gene. The CDR3 length is 17 residues. Germline V lookup: CDR1 LNHDA, CDR2 SQIVND (reference sequence). CDR3 protein: CASSIDGPSGRMDTQYF. Written as DNA, the CDR3 is TGTGCCAGTAGTATAGATGGGCCTAGCGGGAGGATGGATACGCAGTATTTT.

This CDR3 is CASSPRRSTNYGYTF. CDR3 nucleotide sequence: TGTGCCAGCAGCCCCAGACGGAGCACTAACTATGGCTACACCTTC. The chain links TRBV5-8 to TRBJ1-2, with no clear D. Germline loops: CDR1 SGHTS, CDR2 YDEGEE. CDR3 size: 15 residues. V was cut by 4 bases and J by 0 bases, with 13 bases left in between.

The rearrangement links TRBV5-5 to TRBJ2-1, with 8 bases that match TRBD2. CDR1 and CDR2 (germline): SGHKS, YYEKEE (reference sequence). V lost 5 bases and J lost 5; bases outside the gene matches: 9. This CDR3 region has 15 residues. The DNA of the CDR3 is TGTGCCAGCAGATTAGCGGGAACTAGGAACAATGAGCAGTTCTTC. It specifies CASRLAGTRNNEQFF. The variable domain in full, with the rest retrieved from reference TRBV5-5 and TRBJ2-1, is DAGVTQSPTHLIKTRGQQVTLRCSPISGHKSVSWYQQVLGQGPQFIFQYYEKEERGRGNFPDRFSARQFPNYSSELNVNALLLGDSALYLCASRLAGTRNNEQFFGPGTRLTVL.

The V and J genes are TRBV7-2 and TRBJ2-7; 7 nucleotides agree with TRBD1. This CDR3 is built from 15 residues. From germline, CDR1 is SGHTA and CDR2 FQGNSA. The V gene end was trimmed by 6 bases and the J gene end by 0 bases; junction bases not matched to a gene: 8. The CDR3 DNA reads TGTGCCAGCAGACAATATGGGACAGTCTCCTACGAGCAGTACTTC. It encodes CASRQYGTVSYEQYF.

V usage is TRBV5-8 and J usage is TRBJ2-7; D unclear. Germline CDR1 reads SGHTS; CDR2 reads YDEGEE. V was clipped by 4 bases and J by 6 bases, with 8 bases between them. The CDR3 contains 11 residues. As DNA, the CDR3 is TGTGCCAGCAGCGGGGTGGGCGAGCAGTACTTC. Protein sequence: CASSGVGEQYF. Using reference TRBV5-8 and TRBJ2-7 for the parts outside the CDR3, the full variable domain is EAGVTQSPTHLIKTRGQQATLRCSPISGHTSVYWYQQALGLGLQFLLWYDEGEERNRGNFPPRFSGRQFPNYSSELNVNALELEDSALYLCASSGVGEQYFGPGTRLTVT.

This clone was counted a few times. V is TRBV6-1 and J is TRBJ1-5; TRBD1 is a possible D gene (6 bases). V lost 2 bases, J lost 5 bases, and 16 bases lay in between. Germline values: CDR1 MNHNS, CDR2 SASEGT. The CDR3 contains 16 residues. The CDR3 is CASSESAGVRYQPQHF. DNA for the CDR3: TGTGCCAGCAGTGAATCGGCAGGGGTTAGGTATCAGCCCCAGCATTTT.

V and J are TRBV7-3 and TRBJ2-3; TRBD2 agrees at 11 bases. The CDR3 is made up of 16 amino acids. CDR1 and CDR2 (germline): SGHTA, FQGTGA. V lost 5 bases, J lost 5 bases, and 9 bases stayed unmatched. In nucleotides, the CDR3 is TGTGCCAGCAGCCTAGGAGCTAGCGGGGGGAAAGATACGCAGTATTTT. Translation gives CASSLGASGGKDTQYF.

The DNA of the CDR3 is TGTGCCAGCAGCCATGTGGGCGCAGATACGCAGTATTTT. Protein sequence: CASSHVGADTQYF. This chain uses TRBV3-1 (or the pseudogene TRBV3-2) with TRBJ2-3; D unresolved. This CDR3 contains 13 residues. CDR1 and CDR2 (germline): LGHDT, YNNKEL (reference sequence). V lost 3 bases and J 4 bases, leaving 8 bases between the germline ends.

V is TRBV9 and J is TRBJ1-4, with 7 bases aligning to TRBD1. CDR1 SGDLS and CDR2 YYNGEE come from the germline V gene. The CDR3 is 14 amino acids. Germline trimming cut 3 bases from V and 6 bases from J; bases unmatched to any gene: 5. CDR3 region: CASSATGRHEKLFF. The CDR3 nucleotides read TGTGCCAGCAGCGCGACAGGGCGGCATGAAAAACTGTTTTTT.

For this clone: At the DNA level, this CDR3 is encoded by other sequences in the same sample as well. This sequence joins TRBV12-3 or TRBV12-4 and TRBJ1-1; D unresolved. The ends were cut back, 3 bases at V and 2 bases at J, with 7 bases in the middle. The CDR3 covers 13 residues. This CDR3 is CASSFSRNTEAFF. CDR3 DNA sequence: TGTGCCAGCAGTTTTTCCCGCAACACTGAAGCTTTCTTT.

This rearrangement joins TRBV2 to TRBJ2-1; maybe TRBD2 (5 bases). Germline V gene lookup returns CDR1 SNHLY and CDR2 FYNNEI. V lost 6 bases, J lost 9 bases, and 12 bases lay in between. The CDR3 totals 12 residues. CDR3 loop: CASRALEPEQFF. DNA for the CDR3: TGTGCCAGCAGGGCACTAGAGCCTGAGCAGTTCTTC.

V and J are TRBV20-1 and TRBJ1-2; D is unresolved. CDR3 size: 11 residues. Germline V CDR1 and CDR2: DFQATT, SNEGSKA (reference sequence). The ends were cut back, 1 base at V and 8 bases at J, with 8 bases in the middle. As DNA, the CDR3 is TGCAGTGCTAGAGGACCTGGGGGCTACACCTTC. Translation gives CSARGPGGYTF.

The V gene is TRBV11-2, the J gene TRBJ2-7, with a possible D match to TRBD1 (6 bases). The V gene lost 2 bases and the J gene lost 3 bases, with 11 bases spanning the gap. Germline V gives CDR1 SGHAT, CDR2 FQNNGV. The CDR3 has 14 amino acids. CDR3 amino acids: CASSLWGQGYEQYF. In DNA, the CDR3 is TGTGCCAGCAGCTTATGGGGGCAGGGCTACGAGCAGTACTTC.

In its sample, this clone was seen a few times. The V gene is TRBV18, the J gene TRBJ2-2; D call uncertain. The germline V gene encodes CDR1 KGHSH and CDR2 LQKENI. This CDR3 contains 13 residues. Trimming removed 4 bases from V and 8 bases from J, with 11 bases in between. In nucleotides, the CDR3 is TGTGCCAGCTCACTATCACTCGCGGGGGAGCTGTTTTTT. This encodes CASSLSLAGELFF.

In DNA form, the CDR3 reads TGCGCCAGCAGCCAAAATCCGGGGGCAAACTATGGCTACACCTTC. This encodes CASSQNPGANYGYTF. The rearrangement uses TRBV4-1 and TRBJ1-2; a possible D gene is TRBD1 (6 bases). V lost 2 bases to trimming and J lost 2 bases, with 12 bases between them. Per germline, CDR1 MGHRA and CDR2 YSYEKL. This CDR3 has 15 amino acids.

This clone was detected once. The chain is built from TRBV25-1 and TRBJ1-2, with D possibly being TRBD1 (6 bases). CDR3 length equals 14 residues. With 3 bases removed from V and 4 bases from J, the gap between germline ends came to 12 bases. In germline, CDR1 is MGHDK, CDR2 SYGVNS. The CDR3 loop is CASSDRTEIYGYTF. DNA of the CDR3: TGTGCCAGCAGTGATCGGACAGAAATCTATGGCTACACCTTC.

The CDR3 spells CASKKGGDLGYTF. For the CDR3, the DNA is TGTGCCAGCAAGAAAGGGGGGGACCTGGGCTACACCTTC. The chain recombines TRBV2 with TRBJ1-2; maybe TRBD1 (6 bases). Germline assignment: CDR1 SNHLY and CDR2 FYNNEI. This CDR3 has 13 amino acids. With 7 bases removed from V and 8 bases from J, the gap between germline ends came to 17 bases.

The J gene is TRBJ2-3, the V gene TRBV5-5; D remains unclear. The CDR3 is made up of 13 amino acids. Trimming left V 1 base short and J 1 base short, with 4 bases between. Germline values: CDR1 SGHKS, CDR2 YYEKEE (reference sequence). CDR3 sequence: CASSLSGTDTQYF. CDR3 DNA sequence: TGTGCCAGCAGCTTGTCGGGCACAGATACGCAGTATTTT.

This chain uses TRBV6-4 with TRBJ1-1; TRBD1 agrees at 7 bases. The CDR3 has 14 residues. The germline V gene encodes CDR1 MRHNA and CDR2 SNTAGT. V trimming: 6 bases; J trimming: 4 bases; junction bases outside the gene matches: 8. CDR3 protein: CASSAYQGGTEAFF. CDR3 bases: TGTGCCAGCAGCGCCTATCAGGGGGGCACTGAAGCTTTCTTT.

V gene TRBV7-6 combines with J gene TRBJ2-1; perhaps TRBD2 as D (8 bases). This CDR3 is built from 20 residues. V gave up 1 base and J gave up 0 bases, with 22 bases separating them. Looked up from germline, CDR1 is SGHVS and CDR2 is FNYEAQ. The CDR3 here is CASSLEIRGRGTSSYNEQFF. The CDR3, as DNA: TGTGCCAGCAGCTTAGAGATAAGGGGCAGGGGGACTAGCTCCTACAATGAGCAGTTCTTC.

V usage is TRBV18 and J usage is TRBJ1-1, with D unresolved. The CDR3 length is 13 residues. V lost 5 bases to trimming and J lost 6 bases, with 13 bases between them. Germline-derived CDR1 and CDR2 are KGHSH and LQKENI. The CDR3 nucleotides are TGTGCCAGCTCATCGGCAGGAGGCGCTGAAGCTTTCTTT. Its protein product is CASSSAGGAEAFF.